Following are 29 T cell receptor beta chains from one sample sequenced in a study of blood T cell repertoires in COVID-19. This table comes from immunoSEQ multiplex PCR, and its TCRdb copy is limited to in-frame clones, with some not included. This sample has some 200,000 clones; around 86% occur once, and the top ten carry about 4.5%. The specimen sequenced was peripheral blood. The receptors come from a man aged 50-59 years with acute or convalescent COVID-19.

The chain has TRBV19 and TRBJ1-2; 10 bases align to TRBD1. The ends lost 8 bases at V and 4 bases at J; junction bases unmatched: 10. CDR1 is LNHDA, CDR2 SQIVND, per germline (reference sequence). CDR3 length: 15 residues. In DNA form, the CDR3 reads TGTGCCAGTTCGGGACAGGGGTTGTTTATCTATGGCTACACCTTC. Protein: CASSGQGLFIYGYTF.

V usage is TRBV5-1 and J usage is TRBJ1-6, with D uncertain. Germline-derived CDR1 and CDR2 are SGHRS and YFSETQ. V lost 0 bases and J 5 bases, leaving 9 bases between the germline ends. CDR3 length equals 15 residues. CDR3 in DNA: TGCGCCAGCAGCTTGGCAGGCCAGCATAATTCACCCCTCCACTTT. It codes for CASSLAGQHNSPLHF. The full variable domain, with the rest looked up from reference TRBV5-1 and TRBJ1-6, is KAGVTQTPRYLIKTRGQQVTLSCSPISGHRSVSWYQQTPGQGLQFLFEYFSETQRNKGNFPGRFSGRQFSNSRSEMNVSTLELGDSALYLCASSLAGQHNSPLHFGNGTRLTVT.

The J gene is TRBJ1-1, the V gene TRBV7-9; the match to TRBD1 covers 7 bases. Looked up from germline, CDR1 is SEHNR and CDR2 is FQNEAQ (reference sequence). The V segment lost 3 bases and the J segment 3 bases; nucleotides outside the gene matches: 4. This CDR3 has 14 amino acids. The CDR3 nucleotides are TGTGCCAGCAGCTTTGCTCAGGGGGACACTGAAGCTTTCTTT. It yields the protein CASSFAQGDTEAFF.

This clone was picked up a small number of times. The V call is TRBV25-1, the J call TRBJ1-2; no reliable D call. The CDR3 is 12 residues long. CDR1 and CDR2 (germline): MGHDK, SYGVNS. V lost 6 bases and J lost 3, with 8 bases in between. The CDR3 protein is CASSRLDYGYTF. In DNA, the CDR3 is TGTGCCAGCAGCAGACTCGACTATGGCTACACCTTC.

The rearrangement links TRBV5-1 to TRBJ2-5; the D gene is possibly TRBD1 (5 bases). Trimming removed 2 bases from V and 5 bases from J, with 22 bases in between. Germline V gives CDR1 SGHRS, CDR2 YFSETQ. This CDR3 spans 17 amino acids. Here the CDR3 reads CASSFFCEAGHRETQYF. Here the CDR3 DNA reads TGCGCCAGCAGCTTTTTTTGTGAGGCAGGGCACCGGGAGACCCAGTACTTC.

The CDR3 bases are TGTGCCAGCAGCCAAACCCAAGGAGCGACCGATACGCAGTATTTT. It specifies CASSQTQGATDTQYF. The V call is TRBV14, the J call TRBJ2-3, with D unresolved. The germline V and J ends were trimmed by 2 bases and 6 bases, with 15 bases remaining between them. Per germline, CDR1 SGHDN and CDR2 FVKESK. The CDR3 spans 15 residues.

V is TRBV3-1 (or the pseudogene TRBV3-2) and J is TRBJ1-2, with TRBD1 matching over 10 bases. V was clipped by 4 bases and J by 8 bases; unmatched bases: 7. CDR1 is LGHDT, CDR2 YNNKEL, per germline (reference sequence). The CDR3 loop spans 14 amino acids. As DNA, the CDR3 is TGTGCCAGCAGCCGGACAGGGGGAACGGGCGGCTACACCTTC. It is translated as CASSRTGGTGGYTF.

This sequence joins TRBV4-1 and TRBJ1-5; D gene ambiguous. Germline V gives CDR1 MGHRA, CDR2 YSYEKL. V gave up 1 base and J gave up 5 bases, with 12 bases separating them. CDR3 length: 15 amino acids. The DNA for the CDR3 is TGCGCCAGCAGCCAAGCCATCTCCACTCATCAGCCCCAGCATTTT. Its translation: CASSQAISTHQPQHF.

This clone was seen only once. V gene TRBV12-3 or TRBV12-4 combines with J gene TRBJ1-2; unclear D gene. This CDR3 has 12 residues. Trimming shortened V by 5 bases and J by 4 bases, and 8 bases separated the two germline ends. The CDR3 here is CASSPNSYGYTF. Written as DNA, the CDR3 is TGTGCCAGCAGTCCCAACAGCTATGGCTACACCTTC.

The chain is built from TRBV19 and TRBJ1-5; 7 nucleotides match TRBD1. CDR3 length: 16 residues. Per germline, CDR1 LNHDA and CDR2 SQIVND (reference sequence). The V gene end was trimmed by 11 bases and the J gene end by 0 bases; junction bases not matched to a gene: 13. The CDR3: CASTPQGSYSNQPQHF. CDR3 nucleotides: TGTGCCTCAACCCCACAGGGGTCATATAGCAATCAGCCCCAGCATTTT.

The CDR3 bases are TGCAGTGCTAGTGAGGGGACTAGCGGGGGGTTCCAAGAGACCCAGTACTTC. As protein: CSASEGTSGGFQETQYF. The chain uses TRBV20-1 and TRBJ2-5, with 15 bases fitting TRBD2. The ends lost 3 bases at V and 1 base at J; junction bases unmatched: 6. Germline V gene sequence: CDR1 DFQATT, CDR2 SNEGSKA (reference sequence). The CDR3 sequence is 17 residues long.

As concerns this clone: The same CDR3 can be traced to other DNA sequences in this sample. The rearrangement joins TRBV28 to TRBJ1-2; D may be TRBD1 (6 bases). Trimming removed 2 bases at V and 5 bases at J, with 6 bases between. CDR3 length: 12 residues. CDR1 MDHEN and CDR2 SYDVKM come from the germline V gene. CDR3 loop: CASSLRGYGYTF. The CDR3 coding sequence is TGTGCCAGCAGTTTAAGGGGGTATGGCTACACCTTC.

The gene calls are TRBV5-1 and TRBJ2-3, with 12 bases fitting TRBD2. The CDR3 runs 17 residues. The germline V gene has CDR1 SGHRS and CDR2 YFSETQ. Trimming removed 4 bases from V and 11 bases from J; junction bases left unmatched: 17. The CDR3 here is CASSTRRTSGAQGGQYF. The CDR3 DNA reads TGCGCCAGCAGCACCCGTAGGACTAGCGGGGCACAGGGGGGGCAGTATTTT.

The chain recombines TRBV11-2 with TRBJ1-1; TRBD1 agrees at 7 bases. The J segment lost 4 bases and the V segment lost 3 bases, leaving 11 bases of the junction unmatched. This CDR3 has 16 amino acids. Germline V gene sequence: CDR1 SGHAT, CDR2 FQNNGV. The DNA for the CDR3 is TGTGCCAGCAGCTTCAGGGGTTACAGGGGCGGCACTGAAGCTTTCTTT. Translating it yields CASSFRGYRGGTEAFF.

The V call is TRBV27, the J call TRBJ2-1, with 12 bases identical to TRBD1. Per the germline V gene, CDR1 is MNHEY and CDR2 is SMNVEV (reference sequence). Trimming cost V 0 bases and J 7 bases; bases outside gene matches: 4. The CDR3 has 16 residues. CDR3 sequence (DNA): TGTGCCAGCAGTTTATCGGGACAGGGGGCTCGGAATGAGCAGTTCTTC. It specifies CASSLSGQGARNEQFF.

CDR3 in DNA: TGCGCCAGCAGCTTGGGGGATAGCGGGGGTGGAGAGACCCAGTACTTC. It translates to CASSLGDSGGGETQYF. This sequence joins TRBV5-1 and TRBJ2-5; 9 bases line up with TRBD2. The CDR3 covers 16 residues. Trimming took 0 bases from V and 4 from J; bases not matched to a gene: 7. Per germline, CDR1 SGHRS and CDR2 YFSETQ.

V and J are TRBV19 and TRBJ1-4; 8 nucleotides line up with TRBD1. Trimming at V came to 4 bases and at J to 8 bases, leaving 6 bases not matched to a gene. The CDR3 runs to 14 residues. In germline, CDR1 is LNHDA, CDR2 SQIVND (reference sequence). CDR3 residues: CASSRQGPQEKLFF. The CDR3 bases are TGTGCCAGTAGTAGACAGGGGCCCCAGGAAAAACTGTTTTTT.

J is TRBJ1-5 and V is TRBV11-2; D ambiguous. This CDR3 is built from 14 residues. Per the germline V gene, CDR1 is SGHAT and CDR2 is FQNNGV. Trimming left V 0 bases short and J 1 base short, with 4 bases between. In DNA, the CDR3 is TGTGCCAGCAGCTTAGATCGGAGCAATCAGCCCCAGCATTTT. Translation gives CASSLDRSNQPQHF.

The rearrangement joins TRBV5-1 to TRBJ2-3; TRBD1 matches at 12 bases. This CDR3 has 16 residues. After removal of 4 bases from V and 4 bases from J, the junction contained 7 bases not matched to a gene. CDR1 and CDR2 (germline): SGHRS, YFSETQ. The CDR3 DNA reads TGCGCCAGCAGCCCTACGGGACAGGGGGCTGCAGATACGCAGTATTTT. Translating gives CASSPTGQGAADTQYF.

The rearrangement links TRBV3-1 (or the pseudogene TRBV3-2) to TRBJ2-4; TRBD2 aligns across 11 bases. The germline gives CDR1 LGHDT, CDR2 YNNKEL (reference sequence). The CDR3 is 19 residues long. Germline trimming cut 0 bases from V and 2 bases from J; bases unmatched to any gene: 9. The CDR3 region is CASSQDLAGGDLTKNIQYF. CDR3 sequence (DNA): TGTGCCAGCAGCCAAGATCTAGCGGGGGGAGATCTGACCAAAAACATTCAGTACTTC.

This chain links TRBV19 with TRBJ1-2; 9 bases are a match to TRBD1. The CDR3 covers 18 residues. Per germline, CDR1 LNHDA and CDR2 SQIVND (reference sequence). Germline trimming cut 11 bases from V and 0 bases from J; bases unmatched to any gene: 19. The CDR3 sequence is CACRDRAVAGGSNYGYTF. DNA of the CDR3: TGTGCCTGCCGGGACAGGGCCGTAGCCGGAGGTTCTAACTATGGCTACACCTTC.

This chain connects TRBV15 to TRBJ1-2; 9 nucleotides line up with TRBD1. The CDR3 is 18 residues long. J gave up 1 base and V 0 bases, and 9 bases lay outside the gene matches. In germline, CDR1 is LNHNV, CDR2 YYDKDF (reference sequence). This CDR3 is CATSRDLGTGKNNYGYTF. The CDR3 DNA sequence: TGTGCCACCAGCAGAGATTTAGGGACAGGGAAGAATAACTATGGCTACACCTTC.

V gene TRBV3-1 (or the pseudogene TRBV3-2) combines with J gene TRBJ2-3, with a tentative D call TRBD2 (6 bases). Germline V gene lookup returns CDR1 LGHDT and CDR2 YNNKEL (reference sequence). The ends were cut back, 4 bases at V and 6 bases at J, with 8 bases in the middle. The CDR3 is 12 amino acids. In DNA form, the CDR3 reads TGTGCCAGCAGCCCGGAGGGGGATACGCAGTATTTT. Amino acids: CASSPEGDTQYF.

The rearrangement joins TRBV5-1 to TRBJ1-2; TRBD1 aligns across 7 bases. This CDR3 contains 11 residues. Trimming removed 4 bases from V and 10 bases from J; junction bases left unmatched: 4. CDR1 and CDR2 (germline): SGHRS, YFSETQ. The DNA for the CDR3 is TGCGCCAGCAGCCTGGGACAGATCTACACCTTC. Encoded protein: CASSLGQIYTF.

This chain connects TRBV30 to TRBJ1-2, with D maybe TRBD1 (5 bases). CDR1 and CDR2 from the germline V gene are GTSNPN and SVGIG (reference sequence). The CDR3 is made up of 14 amino acids. V was trimmed by 1 base and J by 2 bases, leaving 11 bases between them. The CDR3 nucleotides read TGTGCCTGGAGTGCCAGCGGGGGGAACTATGGCTACACCTTC. It encodes CAWSASGGNYGYTF.

This clone was seen only once. The chain joins TRBV7-9 to TRBJ2-7; a weak D match, TRBD1 (6 bases). The CDR3 totals 13 residues. V gave up 6 bases and J gave up 5 bases, with 14 bases separating them. Germline V lookup: CDR1 SEHNR, CDR2 FQNEAQ (reference sequence). CDR3 residues: CASSSAWGHEQYF. CDR3 DNA: TGTGCCAGCAGTTCGGCGTGGGGGCACGAGCAGTACTTC.

This clone was seen at least ten times. The chain couples TRBV9 to TRBJ2-7; no definite D call. The germline gives CDR1 SGDLS, CDR2 YYNGEE. The CDR3 runs to 11 residues. Trimming took off 6 bases at V and 6 bases at J, with 10 bases between the two ends. Here the CDR3 DNA reads TGTGCCAGCAAAGCCGTCGGCGAGCAGTACTTC. Its protein is CASKAVGEQYF. The full variable domain, rest sourced from reference TRBV9 and TRBJ2-7, is DSGVTQTPKHLITATGQRVTLRCSPRSGDLSVYWYQQSLDQGLQFLIQYYNGEERAKGNILERFSAQQFPDLHSELNLSSLELGDSALYFCASKAVGEQYFGPGTRLTVT.

The chain carries TRBV6-2 or TRBV6-3 and TRBJ1-2; the match to TRBD1 covers 7 bases. Germline-derived CDR1 and CDR2 are MNHEY and SVGEGT. Trimming removed 2 bases from V and 8 bases from J; junction bases left unmatched: 8. The CDR3 has 14 amino acids. Here the CDR3 DNA reads TGTGCCAGCAGTTACACCGAGGGGACAGTCGGCTACACCTTC. This sequence encodes CASSYTEGTVGYTF.

This clone was recorded a few times. This chain links TRBV27 with TRBJ2-1; 8 bases line up with TRBD1. The CDR3 runs to 15 residues. Looked up from germline, CDR1 is MNHEY and CDR2 is SMNVEV (reference sequence). The ends lost 6 bases at V and 6 bases at J; junction bases unmatched: 10. The CDR3 here is CASSYDRGRSNEQFF. The DNA of the CDR3 is TGTGCCAGCAGCTATGACAGGGGTAGGAGCAATGAGCAGTTCTTC.